These 8 T cell receptor beta chains share one sample of origin, sequenced in a study of blood T cells in healthy people across ages. A J-beta primer mix and a sample-barcoded 5' primer were used in a second PCR of roughly 6 to 11 cycles. MiXCR, run by TCRdb on the 5' RACE reads, gives a single entry per CDR3 protein. The sample shows some 1.5 million distinct CDR3 sequences, about 28% of them seen only once. The sequencing input was blood. The source of these receptors is a woman aged 25 to 45 in good health.

This clonotype was seen only a few times. The CDR3 region has the DNA TGTGCCACAAGTACCGGGATGCGGGAGACCCAGTACTTC. This gives the protein CATSTGMRETQYF. The chain links TRBV27 to TRBJ2-5, with a possible D match to TRBD2 (5 bases). Trimming pared 10 bases from V and 5 bases from J, leaving 17 bases between. Germline V gene data show CDR1 as MNHEY and CDR2 as SMNVEV (reference sequence). The CDR3 spans 13 residues.

V and J are TRBV6-5 and TRBJ1-2; D remains ambiguous. Between the trimmed V and J ends, which lost 6 bases and 5 bases, there was a span of 16 bases. CDR1 is MNHEY and CDR2 is SVGAGI in the germline V gene. The CDR3 spans 14 residues. The CDR3 region is CASSDTPVGYGYTF. CDR3 in DNA: TGTGCCAGCAGCGATACCCCAGTTGGGTATGGCTACACCTTC.

The chain employs TRBV29-1 and TRBJ2-4, with no clear D. Germline V lookup: CDR1 SQVTM, CDR2 ANQGSEA. The CDR3 consists of 13 residues. V lost 3 bases and J 13 bases, leaving 19 bases between the germline ends. CDR3 coding DNA: TGCAGCGTTGACGGCCAGGTATACAATGAGCAGTACTTC. This gives the protein CSVDGQVYNEQYF. The full variable domain, in which reference TRBV29-1 and TRBJ2-4 provide the parts outside the CDR3, is SAVISQKPSRDICQRGTSLTIQCQVDSQVTMMFWYRQQPGQSLTLIATANQGSEATYESGFVIDKFPISRPNLTFSTLTVSNMSPEDSSIYLCSVDGQVYNEQYFGAGTRLSVL.

This clonotype was recorded many times. CDR3 sequence (DNA): TGTGCCAGCAGTTACGGCAGCGGACAGGTCTATGGCTACACCTTC. Translated, it gives CASSYGSGQVYGYTF. The rearrangement uses TRBV6-6 and TRBJ1-2; 7 bases are shared with TRBD1. The CDR3 spans 15 residues. Germline V CDR1 and CDR2: MNHNY, SVGAGI (reference sequence). J was trimmed by 4 bases and V by 2 bases; bases with no gene match: 7.

The J gene is TRBJ2-5, the V gene TRBV12-3 or TRBV12-4; D may be TRBD2 (5 bases). This CDR3 is built from 17 residues. The V gene lost 4 bases and the J gene lost 5 bases, with 23 bases spanning the gap. The CDR3 is CASSSWPMKRSGETQYF. CDR3 sequence (DNA): TGTGCCAGCAGTTCCTGGCCCATGAAGCGGTCCGGCGAGACCCAGTACTTC.

This clonotype was observed many times. The CDR3 here is CSARLASSYEQYF. The DNA of the CDR3 is TGCAGTGCTAGACTAGCGAGCTCCTACGAGCAGTACTTC. The J gene is TRBJ2-7, the V gene TRBV20-1, with a possible D match to TRBD2 (6 bases). V lost 2 bases and J lost 0, with 8 bases in between. Germline CDR1 reads DFQATT; CDR2 reads SNEGSKA (reference sequence). The CDR3 consists of 13 residues.

This clonotype was observed a handful of times. The rearrangement joins TRBV5-4 to TRBJ2-5; 7 nucleotides match TRBD1. CDR1 is SGHNT and CDR2 is YYREEE in the germline V gene (reference sequence). There are 13 residues in the CDR3. Germline trimming cut 5 bases from V and 5 bases from J; bases unmatched to any gene: 6. The CDR3 nucleotides read TGTGCCAGCAGACATAACAGGGGTGAGACCCAGTACTTC. It yields the protein CASRHNRGETQYF.

This sequence joins TRBV3-1 and TRBJ1-1, with D possibly matching TRBD1 (5 bases). The germline gives CDR1 LGHDT, CDR2 YNNKEL (reference sequence). The length of the CDR3 is 20 residues. Trimming cost V 5 bases and J 1 base, with 29 bases left between them. For the CDR3, the DNA is TGTGCCAGCAGCAAAAGGGGAGGTCAGGCTACCGGATCCAAGAACACTGAAGCTTTCTTT. Translation: CASSKRGGQATGSKNTEAFF. The full variable domain, rest sourced from reference TRBV3-1 and TRBJ1-1, is DTAVSQTPKYLVTQMGNDKSIKCEQNLGHDTMYWYKQDSKKFLKIMFSYNNKELIINETVPNRFSPKSPDKAHLNLHINSLELGDSAVYFCASSKRGGQATGSKNTEAFFGQGTRLTVV.